This T cell receptor (beta chain) was identified during a study of human T cells and chemical hapten exposure. One entry per CDR3 protein results from TCRdb running MiXCR on the RACE reads. The repertoire has 75,000 to 100,000 distinct CDR3 sequences, over 7.5% of them found once; the top ten carry more than 2%. Only a few counts were recorded for this clonotype. Noted time point: patch test 2, 6 weeks after DPC sensitization. As to treatment: therapeutic diphenylcyclopropenone sensitization with weekly scalp DPC. This CDR3 has 16 amino acids. Looked up from germline, CDR1 is MDHEN and CDR2 is SYDVKM. Germline trimming cut 2 bases from V and 2 bases from J; bases unmatched to any gene: 6.

The chain uses TRBV28 and TRBJ2-3; 8 bases fit TRBD1. Sequenced here: whole blood, sampled in connection with sensitization to the hapten diphenylcyclopropenone (DPC). This sequence was found in a middle-aged woman with alopecia areata. Some clones in this sample may be carry-over from other donors' samples. CDR3 bases: TGTGCCAGCAGTTTAGGCCTGGGACAGGTCACAGATACGCAGTATTTT. Translated: CASSLGLGQVTDTQYF.